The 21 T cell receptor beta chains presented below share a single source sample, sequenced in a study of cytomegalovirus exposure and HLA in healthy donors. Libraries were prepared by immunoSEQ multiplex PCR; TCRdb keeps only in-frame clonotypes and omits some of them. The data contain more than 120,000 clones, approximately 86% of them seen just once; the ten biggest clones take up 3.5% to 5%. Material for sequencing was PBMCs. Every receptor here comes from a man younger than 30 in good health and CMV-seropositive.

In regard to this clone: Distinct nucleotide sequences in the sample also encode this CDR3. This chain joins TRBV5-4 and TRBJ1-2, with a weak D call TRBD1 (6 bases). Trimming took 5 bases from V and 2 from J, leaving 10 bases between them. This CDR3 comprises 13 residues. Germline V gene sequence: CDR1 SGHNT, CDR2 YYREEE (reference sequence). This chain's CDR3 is CASSSTGNYGYTF. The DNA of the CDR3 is TGTGCCAGCAGTTCCACAGGGAACTATGGCTACACCTTC.

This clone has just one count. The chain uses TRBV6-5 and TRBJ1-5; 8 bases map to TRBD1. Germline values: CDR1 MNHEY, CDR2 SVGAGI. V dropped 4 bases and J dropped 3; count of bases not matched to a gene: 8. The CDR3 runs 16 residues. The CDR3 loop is CASSSDQGAPNQPQHF. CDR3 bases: TGTGCCAGCAGTTCAGACCAGGGGGCGCCCAATCAGCCCCAGCATTTT.

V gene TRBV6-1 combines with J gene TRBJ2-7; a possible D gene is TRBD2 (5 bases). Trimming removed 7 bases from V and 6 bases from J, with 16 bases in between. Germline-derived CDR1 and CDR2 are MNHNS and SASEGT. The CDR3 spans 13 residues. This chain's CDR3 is CASTEGIVGEQYF. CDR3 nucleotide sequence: TGTGCCAGCACAGAGGGCATTGTAGGCGAGCAGTACTTC.

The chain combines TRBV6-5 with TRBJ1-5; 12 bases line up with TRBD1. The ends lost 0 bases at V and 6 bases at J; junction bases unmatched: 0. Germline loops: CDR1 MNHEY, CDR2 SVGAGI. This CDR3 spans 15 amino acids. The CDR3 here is CASSYSGQGAQPQHF. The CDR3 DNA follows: TGTGCCAGCAGTTACTCGGGACAGGGGGCTCAGCCCCAGCATTTT.

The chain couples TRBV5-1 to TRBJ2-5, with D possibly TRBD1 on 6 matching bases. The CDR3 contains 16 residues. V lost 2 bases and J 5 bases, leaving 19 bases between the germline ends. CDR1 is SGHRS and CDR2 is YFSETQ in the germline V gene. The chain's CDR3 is CASSLGAAGAWETQYF. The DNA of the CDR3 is TGCGCCAGCAGCTTAGGGGCGGCAGGGGCGTGGGAGACCCAGTACTTC.

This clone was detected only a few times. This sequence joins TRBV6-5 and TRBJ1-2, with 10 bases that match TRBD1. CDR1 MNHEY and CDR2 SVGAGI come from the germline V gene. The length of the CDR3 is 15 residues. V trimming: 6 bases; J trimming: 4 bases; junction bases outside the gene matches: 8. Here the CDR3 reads CASRRQGALGYGYTF. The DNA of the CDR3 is TGTGCCAGCAGGCGACAGGGGGCGTTAGGCTATGGCTACACCTTC.

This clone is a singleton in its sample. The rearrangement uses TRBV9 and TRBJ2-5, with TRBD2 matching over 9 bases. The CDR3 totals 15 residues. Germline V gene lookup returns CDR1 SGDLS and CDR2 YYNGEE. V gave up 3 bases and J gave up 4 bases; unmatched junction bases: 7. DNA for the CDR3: TGTGCCAGCAGCGGTAGCGGGGGAGGGTTAGAGACCCAGTACTTC. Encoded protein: CASSGSGGGLETQYF.

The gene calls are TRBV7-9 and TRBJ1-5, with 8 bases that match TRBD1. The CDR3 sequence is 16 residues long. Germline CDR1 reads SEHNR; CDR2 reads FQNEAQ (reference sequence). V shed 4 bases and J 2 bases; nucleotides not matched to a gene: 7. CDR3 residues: CASSSGQGIGNQPQHF. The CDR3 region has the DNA TGTGCCAGCAGCTCCGGACAGGGAATCGGCAATCAGCCCCAGCATTTT.

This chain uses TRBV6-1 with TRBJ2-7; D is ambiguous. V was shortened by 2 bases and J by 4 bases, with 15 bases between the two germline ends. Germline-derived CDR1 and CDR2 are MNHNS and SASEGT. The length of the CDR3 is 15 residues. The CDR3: CASSELFVGAYEQYF. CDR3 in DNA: TGTGCCAGCAGTGAACTCTTTGTAGGAGCTTACGAGCAGTACTTC.

CDR3 amino acids: CASITGGANTGELFF. The CDR3 DNA reads as TGTGCCAGCATAACCGGGGGGGCCAACACCGGGGAGCTGTTTTTT. The V gene is TRBV5-6, the J gene TRBJ2-2; TRBD2 aligns across 8 bases. Germline V lookup: CDR1 SGHDT, CDR2 YYEEEE. The CDR3 covers 15 residues. Trimming took 6 bases from V and 2 from J; bases not matched to a gene: 6.

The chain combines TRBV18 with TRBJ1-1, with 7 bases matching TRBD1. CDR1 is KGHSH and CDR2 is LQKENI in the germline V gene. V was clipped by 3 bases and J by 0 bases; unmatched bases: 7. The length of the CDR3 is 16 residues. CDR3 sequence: CASSPGTVTMNTEAFF. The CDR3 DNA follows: TGTGCCAGCTCACCGGGGACAGTGACCATGAACACTGAAGCTTTCTTT.

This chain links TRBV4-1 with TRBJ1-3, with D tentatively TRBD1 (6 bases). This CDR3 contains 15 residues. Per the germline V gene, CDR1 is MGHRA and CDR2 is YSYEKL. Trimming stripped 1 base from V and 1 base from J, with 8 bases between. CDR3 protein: CASSQVRGSGNTIYF. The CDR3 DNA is TGCGCCAGCAGCCAAGTAAGGGGGTCTGGAAACACCATATATTTT.

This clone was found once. In DNA form, the CDR3 reads TGTGCCAGCAGCTCAGGGACTAGCGGGGGGTCTGAGCAGTTCTTC. It yields the protein CASSSGTSGGSEQFF. The chain has TRBV7-3 and TRBJ2-1, with 15 positions matching TRBD2. The CDR3 has 15 amino acids. Germline V gene sequence: CDR1 SGHTA, CDR2 FQGTGA. V trimming: 4 bases; J trimming: 9 bases; junction bases outside the gene matches: 4.

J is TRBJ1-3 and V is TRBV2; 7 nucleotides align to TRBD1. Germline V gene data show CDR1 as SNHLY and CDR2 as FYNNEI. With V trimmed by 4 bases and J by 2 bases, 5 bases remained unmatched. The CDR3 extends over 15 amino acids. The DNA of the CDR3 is TGTGCCAGCAGTGGGACAGGTAATCCTGGAAACACCATATATTTT. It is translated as CASSGTGNPGNTIYF.

The CDR3 DNA sequence: TGTGCCAGCAGCCCGACGGGATCCTCAACCGGGGAGCTGTTTTTT. It is translated as CASSPTGSSTGELFF. This chain connects TRBV4-2 to TRBJ2-2; TRBD2 might be the D (5 bases). The ends were cut back, 4 bases at V and 5 bases at J, with 14 bases in the middle. The CDR3 has 15 amino acids. Germline V gene sequence: CDR1 LGHNA, CDR2 YNFKEQ.

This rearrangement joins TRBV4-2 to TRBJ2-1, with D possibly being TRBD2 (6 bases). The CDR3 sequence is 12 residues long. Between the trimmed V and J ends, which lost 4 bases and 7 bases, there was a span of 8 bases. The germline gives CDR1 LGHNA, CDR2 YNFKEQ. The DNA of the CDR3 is TGTGCCAGCAGCCTTGGGGGGAATGAGCAGTTCTTC. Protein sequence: CASSLGGNEQFF.

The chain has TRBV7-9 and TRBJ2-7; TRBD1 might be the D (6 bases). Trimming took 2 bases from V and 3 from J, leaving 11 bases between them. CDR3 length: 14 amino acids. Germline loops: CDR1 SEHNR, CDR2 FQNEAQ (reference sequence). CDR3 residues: CASSLSGRGYEQYF. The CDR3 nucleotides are TGTGCCAGCAGCTTATCGGGCAGGGGCTACGAGCAGTACTTC.

In nucleotides, the CDR3 is TGTGCCAGCAGCGACGCCCTAGGGACTAGCGGGAGTACGGGGTACAATGAGCAGTTCTTC. It translates to CASSDALGTSGSTGYNEQFF. The chain has TRBV9 and TRBJ2-1, with TRBD2 matching 14 bases. Germline CDR1 is SGDLS and CDR2 is YYNGEE. Trimming at V came to 3 bases and at J to 4 bases, leaving 15 bases not matched to a gene. The CDR3 is 20 residues long.

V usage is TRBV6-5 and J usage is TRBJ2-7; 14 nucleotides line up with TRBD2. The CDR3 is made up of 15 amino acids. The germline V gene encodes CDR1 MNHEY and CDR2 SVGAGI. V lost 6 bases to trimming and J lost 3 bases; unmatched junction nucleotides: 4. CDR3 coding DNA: TGTGCCAGCAGCGGCGGGACTAGCGGGAGCTACGAGCAGTACTTC. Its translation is CASSGGTSGSYEQYF.

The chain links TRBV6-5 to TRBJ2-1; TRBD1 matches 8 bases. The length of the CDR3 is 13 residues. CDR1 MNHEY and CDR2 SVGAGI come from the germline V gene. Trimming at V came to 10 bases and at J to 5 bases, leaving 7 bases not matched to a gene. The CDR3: CATRGRSDNEQFF. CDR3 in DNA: TGTGCCACCAGGGGGCGCAGCGACAATGAGCAGTTCTTC.

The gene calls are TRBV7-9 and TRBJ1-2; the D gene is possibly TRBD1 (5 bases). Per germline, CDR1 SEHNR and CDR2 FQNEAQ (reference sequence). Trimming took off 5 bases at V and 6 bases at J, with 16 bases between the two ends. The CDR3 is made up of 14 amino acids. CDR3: CASSPREGRDGYTF. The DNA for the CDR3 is TGTGCCAGCAGCCCCCGGGAGGGGCGCGATGGCTACACCTTC. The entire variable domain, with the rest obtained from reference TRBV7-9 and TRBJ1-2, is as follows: DTGVSQNPRHKITKRGQNVTFRCDPISEHNRLYWYRQTLGQGPEFLTYFQNEAQLEKSRLLSDRFSAERPKGSFSTLEIQRTEQGDSAMYLCASSPREGRDGYTFGSGTRLTVV.